This TCR beta chain was documented in a study of T cell responses to AZD1222 COVID-19 vaccine. The CDR3 length is 16 residues. V trimming: 5 bases; J trimming: 4 bases; junction bases outside the gene matches: 9. CDR1 is SSHAT, CDR2 FNYEAQ, per germline (reference sequence). Sequenced by immunoSEQ multiplex PCR; TCRdb stores in-frame clones only, minus some. The repertoire includes about 150,000 clones, approximately 91% of them detected once, and approximately 3.9% sits in the top ten. The source was peripheral blood, collected 28 days after the second AZD1222 dose. The rearrangement links TRBV7-7 to TRBJ2-5, with 11 nucleotides matching TRBD2. The receptor was isolated from an adult who received the AZD1222 COVID-19 vaccine. The CDR3 protein is CASSPGVAGGRETQYF. As DNA, the CDR3 is TGTGCCAGCAGCCCAGGGGTAGCGGGGGGGCGAGAGACCCAGTACTTC.